The 27 T cell receptor beta chains presented below share a single source sample, sequenced in a study of CD8+CD57+ T cells in acquired aplastic anemia. Genomic DNA provided the template from which TCR beta VDJ and CDR3 profiles were obtained. MiXCR was run by TCRdb on the reads, yielding one entry per CDR3 protein. Of about 220,000 distinct CDR3 sequences listed, 34% are singletons. What was sequenced was sorted CD4+, CD8+, or CD8+CD57+ T cells (not recorded which) from PBMCs. The source of these receptors is a human donor in good health, serving as a control.

The chain uses TRBV15 and TRBJ2-3, with 9 positions matching TRBD1. The CDR3 runs 15 residues. CDR1 is LNHNV and CDR2 is YYDKDF in the germline V gene (reference sequence). The V segment lost 3 bases and the J segment 4 bases; nucleotides outside the gene matches: 5. CDR3 DNA: TGTGCCACCAGCAGGAGTCGGGACAGGGCAGATACGCAGTATTTT. This encodes CATSRSRDRADTQYF. Using reference TRBV15 and TRBJ2-3 for the parts outside the CDR3, the full variable domain is DAMVIQNPRYQVTQFGKPVTLSCSQTLNHNVMYWYQQKSSQAPKLLFHYYDKDFNNEADTPDNFQSRRPNTSFCFLDIRSPGLGDTAMYLCATSRSRDRADTQYFGPGTRLTVL.

This clonotype was seen at least ten times. The chain links TRBV24-1 to TRBJ2-1; weak D call: TRBD2 (6 bases). V lost 1 base, J lost 9 bases, and 15 bases lay in between. From germline, CDR1 is KGHDR and CDR2 SFDVKD. The CDR3 consists of 15 residues. For the CDR3, the DNA is TGTGCCACCAGTGATTTAAGTGTCGGGGGTTGTGAGCAGTTCTTC. Translation: CATSDLSVGGCEQFF.

The rearrangement links TRBV19 to TRBJ1-5; 8 positions match TRBD1. After removal of 9 bases from V and 0 bases from J, the junction contained 7 bases not matched to a gene. The CDR3 loop spans 15 amino acids. Germline CDR1 and CDR2: LNHDA and SQIVND (reference sequence). This CDR3 is CASSGQGVSNQPQHF. The CDR3 nucleotides read TGTGCCAGCAGTGGACAGGGTGTTAGCAATCAGCCCCAGCATTTT.

This clonotype was seen many times. This chain links TRBV5-1 with TRBJ2-7; the D is unclear. This CDR3 is 15 amino acids long. Germline CDR1 reads SGHRS; CDR2 reads YFSETQ. V was shortened by 0 bases and J by 4 bases, with 14 bases between the two germline ends. The CDR3 spells CASSLDGQATYEQYF. In DNA form, the CDR3 reads TGCGCCAGCAGCTTGGATGGGCAGGCGACGTACGAGCAGTACTTC.

As concerns this clonotype: This sequence may be a read error, since a much larger clone differs from it by one base. The V call is TRBV19, the J call TRBJ1-2; perhaps TRBD1 as D (6 bases). The CDR3 runs 16 residues. In germline, CDR1 is LNHDA, CDR2 SQIVND (reference sequence). V was clipped by 7 bases and J by 6 bases, with 24 bases between them. This chain's CDR3 is CASTNTVGTGSDGYTF. CDR3 in DNA: TGTGCCAGTACTAATACCGTCGGCACAGGGTCGGATGGCTACACCTTC.

This clonotype was recorded at least ten times. J is TRBJ2-7 and V is TRBV12-3 or TRBV12-4, with 10 bases aligning to TRBD2. The trim removed 5 bases at V and 3 bases at J, leaving 16 bases unmatched. This CDR3 is 18 amino acids long. The CDR3 loop reads CASSLPRAGGPRIYEQYF. CDR3 sequence (DNA): TGTGCCAGCAGTCTCCCCCGAGCGGGAGGGCCCAGAATCTACGAGCAGTACTTC.

J is TRBJ1-4 and V is TRBV7-8, with D possibly being TRBD1 (5 bases). This CDR3 comprises 15 residues. Trimming took off 5 bases at V and 0 bases at J, with 10 bases between the two ends. Germline CDR1 is SGHVS and CDR2 is FQNEAQ. DNA for the CDR3: TGTGCCAGCAGCGTGGCAGGGACAACTAATGAAAAACTGTTTTTT. Protein sequence: CASSVAGTTNEKLFF.

This clonotype was recorded once. J is TRBJ2-3 and V is TRBV5-4, with D maybe TRBD2 (6 bases). The CDR3 contains 15 residues. With 4 bases removed from V and 0 bases from J, the gap between germline ends came to 12 bases. Looked up from germline, CDR1 is SGHNT and CDR2 is YYREEE (reference sequence). Written as DNA, the CDR3 is TGTGCCAGCAGCACGGGACTTACTAGCACAGATACGCAGTATTTT. Residues: CASSTGLTSTDTQYF. Drawing the rest from reference TRBV5-4 and TRBJ2-3, the complete variable domain is ETGVTQSPTHLIKTRGQQVTLRCSSQSGHNTVSWYQQALGQGPQFIFQYYREEENGRGNFPPRFSGLQFPNYSSELNVNALELDDSALYLCASSTGLTSTDTQYFGPGTRLTVL.

The rearrangement links TRBV3-1 to TRBJ2-1; 8 bases are shared with TRBD2. The CDR3 contains 17 residues. Germline-derived CDR1 and CDR2 are LGHDT and YNNKEL (reference sequence). The V segment lost 0 bases and the J segment 8 bases; nucleotides outside the gene matches: 12. The CDR3 DNA sequence: TGTGCCAGCAGCCAAGAAATCCCAGCGGGAGTTGAAGATGAGCAGTTCTTC. Its protein product is CASSQEIPAGVEDEQFF.

This clonotype appeared many times. This chain uses TRBV7-9 with TRBJ1-2; no definite D call. Germline-derived CDR1 and CDR2 are SEHNR and FQNEAQ (reference sequence). Trimming removed 5 bases from V and 7 bases from J, with 20 bases in between. The CDR3 loop spans 15 amino acids. CDR3 region: CASSPPIRQVGGYTF. For the CDR3, the DNA is TGTGCCAGCAGCCCCCCTATTCGGCAGGTGGGTGGCTACACCTTC.

As to this clonotype: One junction end does not reproduce the germline sequence, and a read error may be involved. V gene TRBV25-1 combines with J gene TRBJ2-3; no clear D. This CDR3 spans 16 amino acids. Germline CDR1 and CDR2: MGHDK and SYGVNS. CDR3 nucleotide sequence: TGCGCCAGCAGCCAATCGGCCGGACCGACTGCAGATACGCAGTATTTT. Translating it yields CASSQSAGPTADTQYF.

This clonotype was picked up a small number of times. V usage is TRBV10-2 and J usage is TRBJ2-5; D gene ambiguous. V lost 8 bases, J lost 5 bases, and 15 bases lay in between. CDR3 length: 13 amino acids. CDR1 and CDR2 from the germline V gene are WSHSY and SAAADI. In DNA form, the CDR3 reads TGCGCCAGCGCCCAAAACGTACGGGAGACCCAGTACTTC. Encoded protein: CASAQNVRETQYF.

This clonotype turned up a few times. The CDR3 loop is CASSLEAGDEKLFF. CDR3 nucleotides: TGCGCCAGCAGCTTGGAGGCAGGAGATGAAAAACTGTTTTTT. The rearrangement uses TRBV5-1 and TRBJ1-4; D is ambiguous. V was clipped by 0 bases and J by 6 bases, with 9 bases between them. Looked up from germline, CDR1 is SGHRS and CDR2 is YFSETQ. CDR3 length: 14 amino acids.

This chain links TRBV5-1 with TRBJ2-3; TRBD2 is a possible D gene (5 bases). Germline lookup yields CDR1 SGHRS and CDR2 YFSETQ. The CDR3 runs to 16 residues. The V gene lost 4 bases and the J gene lost 4 bases, with 19 bases spanning the gap. The CDR3 region has the DNA TGCGCCAGCAGCCTGGGAAGTAGCGAGAGGGCAGATACGCAGTATTTT. Its translation: CASSLGSSERADTQYF.

As for this clonotype: The junction shows a germline mismatch at one end, possibly a read error. The chain has TRBV24-1 and TRBJ2-7, with D maybe TRBD2 (6 bases). Germline CDR1 is KGHDR and CDR2 is SFDVKD. The CDR3 has 14 amino acids. CDR3 amino acids: CASSSRGPSYEQYF. The DNA for the CDR3 is TGTGCCAGCAGTTCGCGGGGCCCCTCCTACGAGCAGTACTTC.

This clonotype was observed a handful of times. V gene TRBV28 combines with J gene TRBJ2-7, with no clear D. V was cut by 4 bases and J by 5 bases, with 18 bases left in between. The CDR3 runs to 15 residues. Germline V gene sequence: CDR1 MDHEN, CDR2 SYDVKM. CDR3 region: CASSSLTQVSHEQYF. The CDR3 DNA is TGTGCCAGCAGTTCCTTAACCCAGGTTTCCCACGAGCAGTACTTC. Drawing the rest from reference TRBV28 and TRBJ2-7, the complete variable domain is DVKVTQSSRYLVKRTGEKVFLECVQDMDHENMFWYRQDPGLGLRLIYFSYDVKMKEKGDIPEGYSVSREKKERFSLILESASTNQTSMYLCASSSLTQVSHEQYFGPGTRLTVT.

Worth noting for this clonotype: This could be a read error, since a much larger clone is one nucleotide away. The V call is TRBV6-1, the J call TRBJ2-7; D assignment may be TRBD1 or TRBD2 (6 bases each). CDR1 and CDR2 from the germline V gene are MNHNS and SASEGT. The CDR3 sequence is 14 residues long. The DNA for the CDR3 is TGTGCCAGCAGCGCACAGGGTACTAGCCACGAGCAGCACTTC. The encoded protein is CASSAQGTSHEQHF.

This clonotype was seen a few times. Written as DNA, the CDR3 is TGTGCCAGCAGGTCCCGGGACTATGGCTACACCTTC. Encoded protein: CASRSRDYGYTF. The gene calls are TRBV7-8 and TRBJ1-2; D uncertain. V was pared by 6 bases and J by 3 bases, with 8 bases between. The CDR3 contains 12 residues. The germline gives CDR1 SGHVS, CDR2 FQNEAQ.

V and J are TRBV24-1 and TRBJ2-7; D may correspond to TRBD1 or TRBD2 (6 bases each). This CDR3 has 15 amino acids. Trimming cost V 5 bases and J 2 bases, with 15 bases left between them. The V gene's germline CDR1 is KGHDR and CDR2 SFDVKD. CDR3 sequence (DNA): TGTGCCACCAGTGCCTGGGGGGCAGGGGCCTACGAGCAGTACTTC. Residues: CATSAWGAGAYEQYF.

The CDR3 DNA sequence: TGTGCTAGTGGTCTTCTTTCTGGGGCCAACGTCCTGACTTTC. Protein: CASGLLSGANVLTF. This sequence joins TRBV12-5 and TRBJ2-6; unclear D gene. The CDR3 sequence is 14 residues long. The V end was cut by 5 bases, the J end by 1 base, with 6 bases between. Germline-derived CDR1 and CDR2 are LGHNT and FRNRAP.

The sample holds many counts of this clonotype. This rearrangement joins TRBV20-1 to TRBJ1-1; D is ambiguous. Germline CDR1 reads DFQATT; CDR2 reads SNEGSKA (reference sequence). This CDR3 contains 13 residues. The germline V and J ends were trimmed by 6 bases and 5 bases, with 16 bases remaining between them. The CDR3 loop reads CSAPPRAKTEAFF. The DNA of the CDR3 is TGCAGTGCCCCACCCCGAGCAAAGACTGAAGCTTTCTTT.

The table lists this clonotype with many counts. The chain is built from TRBV4-2 and TRBJ2-3; the match to TRBD2 covers 13 bases. Looked up from germline, CDR1 is LGHNA and CDR2 is YNFKEQ. J was trimmed by 0 bases and V by 5 bases; bases with no gene match: 2. The CDR3 is made up of 16 amino acids. The CDR3 DNA reads TGTGCCAGCAGCAGGGGACTAGCGGGAAGCACAGATACGCAGTATTTT. Encoded protein: CASSRGLAGSTDTQYF.

There are many counts of this clonotype. The V gene is TRBV15, the J gene TRBJ1-1, with TRBD1 matching 8 bases. CDR3 length: 18 residues. V lost 5 bases to trimming and J lost 5 bases; unmatched junction nucleotides: 19. In germline, CDR1 is LNHNV, CDR2 YYDKDF (reference sequence). The CDR3 coding sequence is TGTGCCACCAGCCGGAGCAGCCAGGGGGCAGGAGGTCGTACTGAAGCTTTCTTT. It encodes CATSRSSQGAGGRTEAFF.

The table lists this clonotype with many counts. The rearrangement uses TRBV5-1 and TRBJ2-7; TRBD1 or TRBD2 may be the D gene (5 bases each). V lost 4 bases to trimming and J lost 2 bases, with 13 bases between them. CDR3 size: 14 residues. Germline-derived CDR1 and CDR2 are SGHRS and YFSETQ. The CDR3 region is CASSQTGTTYEQYF. CDR3 nucleotide sequence: TGCGCCAGCAGCCAAACGGGGACCACCTACGAGCAGTACTTC. Drawing the rest from reference TRBV5-1 and TRBJ2-7, the complete variable domain is KAGVTQTPRYLIKTRGQQVTLSCSPISGHRSVSWYQQTPGQGLQFLFEYFSETQRNKGNFPGRFSGRQFSNSRSEMNVSTLELGDSALYLCASSQTGTTYEQYFGPGTRLTVT.

On this clonotype: A much larger clone lies one base from this, so it may be a read error. This sequence joins TRBV14 and TRBJ2-1, with D perhaps TRBD2 (6 bases). Looked up from germline, CDR1 is SGHDN and CDR2 is FVKESK. This CDR3 comprises 12 residues. The CDR3, as DNA: TGTGCCAGCAGCCAAGGGCGGGAAAAGCAGCTCTTC. It encodes CASSQGREKQLF.

This clonotype was recorded at least ten times. The gene calls are TRBV12-3 or TRBV12-4 and TRBJ1-2; D remains ambiguous. Trimming took off 7 bases at V and 4 bases at J, with 13 bases between the two ends. The CDR3 consists of 13 residues. The CDR3 nucleotides are TGTGCCAGCAATTATGGACGGGTCTATGGCTACACCTTC. It specifies CASNYGRVYGYTF.

This clonotype was detected many times. The J gene is TRBJ2-7, the V gene TRBV19, with 8 bases lining up with TRBD2. Losses at the gene ends were 5 bases for V and 6 bases for J; bases not matched to a gene: 6. This CDR3 has 13 residues. CDR1 LNHDA and CDR2 SQIVND come from the germline V gene (reference sequence). As DNA, the CDR3 is TGTGCCAGTAGTTTTAGCGGGGAAGGCGAGCAGTACTTC. Its translation is CASSFSGEGEQYF.